The 2 T cell receptor beta chains in this list originate from one sample, sequenced in a study of blood T cell repertoires in COVID-19. TCRdb's table, derived via immunoSEQ multiplex PCR, lists solely in-frame clones and lacks some. The table includes just over 150,000 clones, about 90% detected once. Sample: peripheral blood. These receptors were taken from a man between 25 and 39 years old with COVID-19, enrolled during active disease.

The chain is built from TRBV6-2 or TRBV6-3 and TRBJ1-5; 11 bases line up with TRBD1. The CDR3 spans 18 residues. Germline V gene sequence: CDR1 MNHEY, CDR2 SVGEGT. J lost 1 base, V lost 2 bases, and 7 bases had no gene match. As DNA, the CDR3 is TGTGCCAGCAGTTACATCGCGGACAGGGGGCTGAGCAATCAGCCCCAGCATTTT. Protein: CASSYIADRGLSNQPQHF.

This chain links TRBV6-2 or TRBV6-3 with TRBJ1-1; D uncertain. The CDR3 is 13 residues long. Germline V lookup: CDR1 MNHEY, CDR2 SVGEGT. V was cut by 2 bases and J by 2 bases, with 6 bases left in between. CDR3 in DNA: TGTGCCAGCAGTTACGTAGTTAACACTGAAGCTTTCTTT. Protein: CASSYVVNTEAFF.